The 9 T cell receptor beta chains presented below share a single source sample, sequenced in a study of T cell repertoires in cytomegalovirus infection (dated by TCRdb to between 2018 and 2021). TCRdb records Illumina HiSeq 1500 as the sequencer. The public reads were reprocessed in TCRdb via fastp at Q25 and MiXCR, keeping in-frame beta chains. Every CDR3 protein is listed once, alongside the most common genes and DNA of its rows. The sample table holds 550,000 to 700,000 distinct CDR3 sequences, of which roughly 42% were seen once. The ten largest make up 48% of the sample. The treatment or condition label here, explained by the study, means: in vitro stimulation with specific CMV peptide epitopes to enrich CMV-specific T cells. No antigen is known for these receptors. The sample here was cultured PBMCs, taken from culture after CMV antigen stimulation. Receptors originate from a human donor in good health (CMV status not recorded). Some clones in this sample may be carry-over from other donors' samples.

The chain is built from TRBV7-8 and TRBJ2-5, with TRBD2 identical over 11 bases. Trimming took 1 base from V and 5 from J; bases not matched to a gene: 6. Germline CDR1 and CDR2: SGHVS and FQNEAQ. The CDR3 is 16 residues long. CDR3 region: CASSLGRLAGSETQYF. The CDR3 bases are TGTGCCAGCAGCTTAGGGCGACTAGCGGGATCTGAGACCCAGTACTTC.

The rearrangement links TRBV5-1 to TRBJ2-1; 11 bases align to TRBD2. The V segment lost 3 bases and the J segment 3 bases; nucleotides outside the gene matches: 8. The germline CDR1 and CDR2 sequences are SGHRS and YFSETQ. The CDR3 contains 17 residues. CDR3 nucleotides: TGCGCCAGCAGCTCCACCACTAGCGGGGGAGGCTACAATGAGCAGTTCTTC. This encodes CASSSTTSGGGYNEQFF.

This clonotype has more than one count but fewer than ten. This chain links TRBV27 with TRBJ1-5; D not certain. The CDR3 sequence is 14 residues long. V dropped 1 base and J dropped 7 bases, with 11 bases sitting between them. Germline-derived CDR1 and CDR2 are MNHEY and SMNVEV (reference sequence). The CDR3: CASSLLGDGQPQHF. The CDR3 DNA sequence: TGTGCCAGCAGTTTATTGGGTGACGGGCAGCCCCAGCATTTT.

The gene calls are TRBV20-1 and TRBJ2-3; 7 bases match TRBD2. With 6 bases clipped from V and 5 bases from J, the junction kept 14 bases outside the gene matches. Germline V gene data show CDR1 as DFQATT and CDR2 as SNEGSKA (reference sequence). This CDR3 comprises 15 residues. The CDR3 spells CSAPSVMRGIDTQYF. The CDR3 DNA reads TGCAGTGCCCCGTCGGTTATGCGGGGGATAGATACGCAGTATTTT.

This clonotype was detected only a few times. The CDR3 here is CASRRDTTYEQYF. As DNA, the CDR3 is TGTGCCAGCAGGCGGGACACCACCTACGAGCAGTACTTC. The chain uses TRBV7-2 and TRBJ2-7, with D tentatively TRBD1 or TRBD2 (6 bases each). This CDR3 is built from 13 residues. V gave up 6 bases and J gave up 2 bases, with 11 bases separating them. Germline V gene data show CDR1 as SGHTA and CDR2 as FQGNSA.

This rearrangement joins TRBV11-2 to TRBJ2-4, with 11 bases matching TRBD2. The CDR3 is 18 residues long. From germline, CDR1 is SGHAT and CDR2 FQNNGV. Germline trimming cut 5 bases from V and 2 bases from J; bases unmatched to any gene: 11. In nucleotides, the CDR3 is TGTGCCAGCAGCCTCGGGAGTAGCGGGGGGGCTTCCAAAAACATTCAGTACTTC. Translation gives CASSLGSSGGASKNIQYF.

This clonotype has a handful of counts. The rearrangement links TRBV7-9 to TRBJ2-3, with D perhaps TRBD2 (7 bases). The CDR3 length is 18 residues. Germline V gene sequence: CDR1 SEHNR, CDR2 FQNEAQ (reference sequence). Trimming removed 4 bases at V and 1 base at J, with 21 bases between. CDR3 protein: CASSSPTGGLWGTDTQYF. As DNA, the CDR3 is TGTGCCAGCAGCTCCCCCACCGGGGGGCTCTGGGGCACAGATACGCAGTATTTT. The whole variable domain, filled in from reference TRBV7-9 and TRBJ2-3, reads DTGVSQNPRHKITKRGQNVTFRCDPISEHNRLYWYRQTLGQGPEFLTYFQNEAQLEKSRLLSDRFSAERPKGSFSTLEIQRTEQGDSAMYLCASSSPTGGLWGTDTQYFGPGTRLTVL.

The chain has TRBV7-8 and TRBJ2-1; D is uncertain. V lost 1 base and J 2 bases, leaving 9 bases between the germline ends. There are 15 residues in the CDR3. Looked up from germline, CDR1 is SGHVS and CDR2 is FQNEAQ. CDR3 in amino acids: CASSLVAVTYNEQFF. DNA for the CDR3: TGTGCCAGCAGCTTAGTGGCAGTTACCTACAATGAGCAGTTCTTC. Combining the CDR3 with reference TRBV7-8 and TRBJ2-1 gives the whole variable domain GAGVSQSPRYKVAKRGQDVALRCDPISGHVSLFWYQQALGQGPEFLTYFQNEAQLDKSGLPSDRFFAERPEGSVSTLKIQRTQQEDSAVYLCASSLVAVTYNEQFFGPGTRLTVL.

There are a few counts of this clonotype. This rearrangement joins TRBV7-2 to TRBJ1-5; D may be TRBD1 (5 bases). CDR1 SGHTA and CDR2 FQGNSA come from the germline V gene. CDR3 length equals 15 residues. The V and J ends lost 5 bases and 1 base respectively, with 12 bases between them. The CDR3 region is CASSLTPGSNQPQHF. CDR3 nucleotide sequence: TGTGCCAGCAGCCTTACCCCAGGGAGCAATCAGCCCCAGCATTTT. The full variable domain, in which reference TRBV7-2 and TRBJ1-5 provide the parts outside the CDR3, is GAGVSQSPSNKVTEKGKDVELRCDPISGHTALYWYRQSLGQGLEFLIYFQGNSAPDKSGLPSDRFSAERTGGSVSTLTIQRTQQEDSAVYLCASSLTPGSNQPQHFGDGTRLSIL.